Listed here are 31 T cell receptor beta chains from one sample, sequenced in a study of regulatory T cells in long-lasting Graves disease. The time point here: newly diagnosed GD, antithyroid drugs for less than 3 months. Generation of the TCR library employed RNA extracted from PBMCs. TCR beta libraries were built with iRepertoire HTBI primers and Arm-PCR of CDR3 regions. TCRdb independently ran MiXCR on the multiplex PCR reads; one entry per CDR3 protein. The repertoire holds more than 400,000 distinct CDR3 sequences, with 15% to 20% as singletons. The same specimen was also included in a second study, on T cells in Graves' hyperthyroidism and ophthalmopathy.

The input for sequencing was peripheral blood mononuclear cells (PBMCs), taken at new diagnosis, from a patient treated with antithyroid drugs. These receptors came from a middle-aged man with Graves disease.

In this sample, this clonotype turned up many times. The chain joins TRBV24-1 to TRBJ1-1, with 10 bases that match TRBD1. The CDR3 has 14 amino acids. Germline lookup yields CDR1 KGHDR and CDR2 SFDVKD. J gave up 1 base and V 7 bases, and 2 bases lay outside the gene matches. CDR3 nucleotides: TGTGCCACCAGGGGGGACAGGGGGAACACTGAAGCTTTCTTT. Amino acids: CATRGDRGNTEAFF.

V is TRBV7-3 and J is TRBJ2-3, with 7 nucleotides matching TRBD1. The CDR3 totals 13 residues. The germline gives CDR1 SGHTA, CDR2 FQGTGA. The ends lost 5 bases at V and 6 bases at J; junction bases unmatched: 5. In DNA form, the CDR3 reads TGTGCCAGCAGCGCCTCAGGGGGTGATACGCAGTATTTT. Translated: CASSASGGDTQYF.

This clonotype has a count of ten or more. The rearrangement uses TRBV12-3 or TRBV12-4 and TRBJ1-5, with a possible D match to TRBD1 (5 bases). Trimming took off 4 bases at V and 0 bases at J, with 10 bases between the two ends. The CDR3 sequence is 15 residues long. This chain's CDR3 is CASSSVRGSNQPQHF. The CDR3 DNA is TGTGCCAGCAGTTCAGTAAGGGGTAGCAATCAGCCCCAGCATTTT.

This clonotype was observed many times. V usage is TRBV2 and J usage is TRBJ2-1; 7 positions agree with TRBD2. The CDR3 loop spans 15 amino acids. Germline loops: CDR1 SNHLY, CDR2 FYNNEI. V was clipped by 7 bases and J by 3 bases; unmatched bases: 9. This chain's CDR3 is CASNPGLLIYNEQFF. The DNA of the CDR3 is TGTGCCAGCAACCCGGGACTACTTATCTACAATGAGCAGTTCTTC.

In this sample, this clonotype turned up a few times. The chain couples TRBV20-1 to TRBJ1-1, with D hard to call. V was cut by 3 bases and J by 1 base, with 9 bases left in between. This CDR3 region has 13 residues. The germline V gene has CDR1 DFQATT and CDR2 SNEGSKA (reference sequence). The CDR3 nucleotides read TGCAGTGCTAGCCCTGACAAGAACACTGAAGCTTTCTTT. Its translation: CSASPDKNTEAFF.

Of note for this clonotype: Its ends do not fully match the called genes, so a read error is possible. V and J are TRBV20-1 and TRBJ1-6, with unresolved D. Germline V CDR1 and CDR2: DFQATT, SNEGSKA (reference sequence). The CDR3 loop spans 15 amino acids. The CDR3 coding sequence is TGTAGTGCTAGAGGTTATCAGGTGGATAATTCACCCCTCCACTTT. Protein sequence: CSARGYQVDNSPLHF.

This clonotype was recorded many times. The chain uses TRBV6-5 and TRBJ1-1; TRBD1 matches at 7 bases. J was trimmed by 8 bases and V by 0 bases; bases with no gene match: 3. Germline V gene sequence: CDR1 MNHEY, CDR2 SVGAGI. The CDR3 loop spans 13 amino acids. The CDR3 DNA is TGTGCCAGCAGTTACTCGACAGGGACCGAAGCTTTCTTT. Protein product: CASSYSTGTEAFF.

V usage is TRBV20-1 and J usage is TRBJ1-5; tentative D call: TRBD1 (6 bases). In germline, CDR1 is DFQATT, CDR2 SNEGSKA (reference sequence). V lost 3 bases and J lost 7, with 13 bases in between. This CDR3 is 13 amino acids long. The CDR3 nucleotides are TGCAGTGCTAGCGAGGGGGTCGGGCAGCCCCAGCATTTT. This codes for CSASEGVGQPQHF.

The chain couples TRBV4-1 to TRBJ2-7; TRBD2 might be the D (6 bases). The length of the CDR3 is 15 residues. V lost 1 base, J lost 0 bases, and 10 bases lay in between. Per the germline V gene, CDR1 is MGHRA and CDR2 is YSYEKL. Written as DNA, the CDR3 is TGCGCCAGCAGCCAAGCTAGCGCGAGCTCCTACGAGCAGTACTTC. It encodes CASSQASASSYEQYF.

There are many counts of this clonotype. The rearrangement uses TRBV5-1 and TRBJ1-5; weak D call: TRBD1 (6 bases). Germline CDR1 is SGHRS and CDR2 is YFSETQ. The CDR3 consists of 14 residues. Trimming removed 0 bases at V and 6 bases at J, with 10 bases between. In DNA form, the CDR3 reads TGCGCCAGCAGCTTGGGTGGGGGCGTTCAGCCCCAGCATTTT. As protein: CASSLGGGVQPQHF.

There are many counts of this clonotype. This chain joins TRBV6-2 or TRBV6-3 and TRBJ2-7, with TRBD2 matching 9 bases. Trimming took 5 bases from V and 4 from J; bases not matched to a gene: 9. Germline assignment: CDR1 MNHEY and CDR2 SVGEGT. The CDR3 is 15 residues long. The CDR3, as DNA: TGTGCCAGCAGTGTGGTAGCGGGAGTGGGGTACGAGCAGTACTTC. The encoded protein is CASSVVAGVGYEQYF.

The chain recombines TRBV19 with TRBJ1-5, with no clear D. This CDR3 spans 16 amino acids. V lost 5 bases and J 2 bases, leaving 16 bases between the germline ends. Per the germline V gene, CDR1 is LNHDA and CDR2 is SQIVND (reference sequence). The CDR3 nucleotides read TGTGCCAGTAGTTGGGGTGGGTGGGCCGGCAATCAGCCCCAGCATTTT. This encodes CASSWGGWAGNQPQHF.

This chain links TRBV29-1 with TRBJ2-3; 12 nucleotides agree with TRBD2. Germline CDR1 reads SQVTM; CDR2 reads ANQGSEA. The CDR3 runs 15 residues. J was trimmed by 0 bases and V by 5 bases; bases with no gene match: 3. In nucleotides, the CDR3 is TGCAGCGTTAACGGACTAGCGGGAAGCACAGATACGCAGTATTTT. Translated: CSVNGLAGSTDTQYF.

V and J are TRBV6-2 or TRBV6-3 and TRBJ2-1; the match to TRBD1 covers 8 bases. The CDR3 has 15 residues. CDR1 and CDR2 (germline): MNHEY, SVGEGT. Germline trimming cut 5 bases from V and 7 bases from J; bases unmatched to any gene: 10. CDR3 in DNA: TGTGCCAGCAGTCCTGGACAGGGAGGATTTAATGAGCAGTTCTTC. This codes for CASSPGQGGFNEQFF.

The V gene is TRBV5-4, the J gene TRBJ2-5; TRBD1 agrees at 8 bases. Germline CDR1 is SGHNT and CDR2 is YYREEE (reference sequence). This CDR3 has 14 amino acids. The V gene end was trimmed by 4 bases and the J gene end by 0 bases; junction bases not matched to a gene: 2. CDR3 nucleotides: TGTGCCAGCAGCATGGACAGGGACCAAGAGACCCAGTACTTC. Residues: CASSMDRDQETQYF.

This clonotype was detected many times. The chain is built from TRBV5-1 and TRBJ2-3; 12 positions agree with TRBD2. Looked up from germline, CDR1 is SGHRS and CDR2 is YFSETQ. CDR3 length: 16 residues. Trimming removed 0 bases from V and 5 bases from J; junction bases left unmatched: 4. DNA for the CDR3: TGCGCCAGCAGCTTGGGACTAGCGGGAGAAGTAGATACGCAGTATTTT. Amino acid sequence: CASSLGLAGEVDTQYF.

With respect to this clonotype: One base away lies a much larger clone, so this may be a sequencing read error. CDR3 coding DNA: TGTGCCAGCAGTCCACGAATTCTGGGGACTGAAGCTTTCTTT. Translated: CASSPRILGTEAFF. V and J are TRBV6-1 and TRBJ1-1; D is ambiguous. This CDR3 has 14 residues. V was pared by 5 bases and J by 5 bases, with 15 bases between. Germline V gene sequence: CDR1 MNHNS, CDR2 SASEGT.

The chain links TRBV18 to TRBJ1-4, with 9 bases that match TRBD1. Germline assignment: CDR1 KGHSH and CDR2 LQKENI. Trimming took 4 bases from V and 7 from J; bases not matched to a gene: 4. The CDR3 contains 14 residues. The CDR3 loop reads CASSLRTGVEKLFF. In nucleotides, the CDR3 is TGTGCCAGCTCACTCCGGACAGGGGTTGAAAAACTGTTTTTT.

The genes are TRBV7-9 and TRBJ2-2; D remains ambiguous. Per the germline V gene, CDR1 is SEHNR and CDR2 is FQNEAQ (reference sequence). The CDR3 covers 14 residues. Trimming left V 4 bases short and J 0 bases short, with 6 bases between. The CDR3 nucleotides are TGTGCCAGCAGCTACAGATCGAACACCGGGGAGCTGTTTTTT. This codes for CASSYRSNTGELFF.

This clonotype was counted ten times or more. This sequence joins TRBV5-1 and TRBJ1-2; tentatively, D is TRBD1 (6 bases). Germline V lookup: CDR1 SGHRS, CDR2 YFSETQ. The V and J ends lost 4 bases and 4 bases respectively, with 20 bases between them. The CDR3 length is 16 residues. CDR3: CASSPGTGGGSYGYTF. The DNA of the CDR3 is TGCGCCAGCAGCCCGGGGACTGGGGGCGGTAGCTATGGCTACACCTTC. Full variable domain (outside the CDR3, taken from reference TRBV5-1 and TRBJ1-2): KAGVTQTPRYLIKTRGQQVTLSCSPISGHRSVSWYQQTPGQGLQFLFEYFSETQRNKGNFPGRFSGRQFSNSRSEMNVSTLELGDSALYLCASSPGTGGGSYGYTFGSGTRLTVV.

This clonotype was counted a few times. The gene calls are TRBV9 and TRBJ2-2; 8 bases agree with TRBD1. Trimming cost V 1 base and J 0 bases; bases outside gene matches: 5. CDR3 length: 17 amino acids. Per germline, CDR1 SGDLS and CDR2 YYNGEE. CDR3 nucleotides: TGTGCCAGCAGCGTATTCGACAGGGGACCGAACACCGGGGAGCTGTTTTTT. The encoded protein is CASSVFDRGPNTGELFF.

A few counts support this clonotype. The chain has TRBV12-3 or TRBV12-4 and TRBJ2-7; D uncertain. The CDR3 extends over 13 amino acids. V lost 8 bases and J 2 bases, leaving 13 bases between the germline ends. The CDR3 sequence: CASGNVFPYEQYF. The CDR3 nucleotides are TGTGCCAGCGGAAACGTATTCCCCTACGAGCAGTACTTC.

This clonotype was picked up a small number of times. The chain employs TRBV20-1 and TRBJ2-5; D is tentatively TRBD1 or TRBD2 (5 bases each). Deletions cut 3 bases from V and 4 bases from J, with 21 bases between. This CDR3 comprises 16 residues. Germline-derived CDR1 and CDR2 are DFQATT and SNEGSKA (reference sequence). CDR3 loop: CSASEGQAPWVETQYF. The CDR3 DNA is TGCAGTGCTAGTGAGGGGCAGGCGCCTTGGGTAGAGACCCAGTACTTC.

The chain carries TRBV4-1 and TRBJ2-7; D perhaps matches TRBD1 (5 bases). The ends were cut back, 0 bases at V and 9 bases at J, with 15 bases in the middle. The V gene's germline CDR1 is MGHRA and CDR2 YSYEKL. This CDR3 has 14 amino acids. DNA for the CDR3: TGCGCCAGCAGCCAAGATAGGAAGGGGTTGGTGCAGTACTTC. This encodes CASSQDRKGLVQYF.

This clonotype appeared a few times. CDR3 loop: CSSEGQVPTDTQYF. The CDR3 DNA is TGCAGCTCAGAAGGACAGGTACCCACAGATACGCAGTATTTT. The rearrangement joins TRBV29-1 to TRBJ2-3, with 7 bases that match TRBD1. The J segment lost 2 bases and the V segment lost 8 bases, leaving 10 bases of the junction unmatched. This CDR3 has 14 amino acids. The V gene's germline CDR1 is SQVTM and CDR2 ANQGSEA.

This clonotype was counted at least ten times. The chain couples TRBV18 to TRBJ1-5; no reliable D call. Trimming removed 5 bases at V and 4 bases at J, with 9 bases between. The CDR3 has 13 amino acids. Germline-derived CDR1 and CDR2 are KGHSH and LQKENI. The CDR3: CASSGFGNQPQHF. The CDR3, as DNA: TGTGCCAGCTCAGGGTTCGGAAATCAGCCCCAGCATTTT. Full variable domain (outside the CDR3, taken from reference TRBV18 and TRBJ1-5): NAGVMQNPRHLVRRRGQEARLRCSPMKGHSHVYWYRQLPEEGLKFMVYLQKENIIDESGMPKERFSAEFPKEGPSILRIQQVVRGDSAAYFCASSGFGNQPQHFGDGTRLSIL.

On this clonotype itself: One base away lies a much larger clone, so this may be a sequencing read error. The V gene is TRBV20-1, the J gene TRBJ2-7; D gene unclear. The CDR3 is 13 amino acids. Between the trimmed V and J ends, which lost 8 bases and 3 bases, there was a span of 17 bases. The germline gives CDR1 DFQATT, CDR2 SNEGSKA (reference sequence). CDR3 nucleotide sequence: TGCAGTACCGAGGATGAGAGCTTCTACGAGCAGTACTTC. Translating it yields CSTEDESFYEQYF.

The V gene is TRBV20-1, the J gene TRBJ1-6; 7 bases agree with TRBD1. Germline loops: CDR1 DFQATT, CDR2 SNEGSKA (reference sequence). This CDR3 is built from 15 residues. V lost 0 bases and J lost 6; bases outside the gene matches: 5. The CDR3 loop reads CSARDFDRVNSPLHF. CDR3 bases: TGCAGTGCTAGAGATTTTGACAGGGTTAATTCACCCCTCCACTTT.

The table lists this clonotype with a few counts. A read error may explain this, as a much larger clone is one base away. The chain links TRBV2 to TRBJ2-1; 10 positions match TRBD1. Germline V lookup: CDR1 SNHLY, CDR2 FYNNEI. The trim removed 7 bases at V and 2 bases at J, leaving 5 bases unmatched. CDR3 size: 15 residues. The CDR3: CASKGDRGPYNEQFF. Here the CDR3 DNA reads TGTGCCAGCAAGGGGGACAGGGGACCCTACAATGAGCAGTTCTTC.

The chain uses TRBV11-2 and TRBJ1-1; 10 nucleotides agree with TRBD1. This CDR3 contains 14 residues. V lost 7 bases to trimming and J lost 1 base; unmatched junction nucleotides: 3. CDR1 SGHAT and CDR2 FQNNGV come from the germline V gene. CDR3 residues: CASMTGGTNTEAFF. CDR3 coding DNA: TGTGCCAGCATGACAGGGGGCACGAACACTGAAGCTTTCTTT.

Many counts were recorded for this clonotype. This sequence joins TRBV7-8 and TRBJ2-2, with TRBD2 matching 16 bases. The CDR3 is 18 residues long. Germline-derived CDR1 and CDR2 are SGHVS and FQNEAQ. The V gene end was trimmed by 3 bases and the J gene end by 4 bases; junction bases not matched to a gene: 5. CDR3 sequence: CASSFPGTSGRATGELFF. The CDR3 coding sequence is TGTGCCAGCAGCTTTCCCGGGACTAGCGGGAGGGCCACCGGGGAGCTGTTTTTT.